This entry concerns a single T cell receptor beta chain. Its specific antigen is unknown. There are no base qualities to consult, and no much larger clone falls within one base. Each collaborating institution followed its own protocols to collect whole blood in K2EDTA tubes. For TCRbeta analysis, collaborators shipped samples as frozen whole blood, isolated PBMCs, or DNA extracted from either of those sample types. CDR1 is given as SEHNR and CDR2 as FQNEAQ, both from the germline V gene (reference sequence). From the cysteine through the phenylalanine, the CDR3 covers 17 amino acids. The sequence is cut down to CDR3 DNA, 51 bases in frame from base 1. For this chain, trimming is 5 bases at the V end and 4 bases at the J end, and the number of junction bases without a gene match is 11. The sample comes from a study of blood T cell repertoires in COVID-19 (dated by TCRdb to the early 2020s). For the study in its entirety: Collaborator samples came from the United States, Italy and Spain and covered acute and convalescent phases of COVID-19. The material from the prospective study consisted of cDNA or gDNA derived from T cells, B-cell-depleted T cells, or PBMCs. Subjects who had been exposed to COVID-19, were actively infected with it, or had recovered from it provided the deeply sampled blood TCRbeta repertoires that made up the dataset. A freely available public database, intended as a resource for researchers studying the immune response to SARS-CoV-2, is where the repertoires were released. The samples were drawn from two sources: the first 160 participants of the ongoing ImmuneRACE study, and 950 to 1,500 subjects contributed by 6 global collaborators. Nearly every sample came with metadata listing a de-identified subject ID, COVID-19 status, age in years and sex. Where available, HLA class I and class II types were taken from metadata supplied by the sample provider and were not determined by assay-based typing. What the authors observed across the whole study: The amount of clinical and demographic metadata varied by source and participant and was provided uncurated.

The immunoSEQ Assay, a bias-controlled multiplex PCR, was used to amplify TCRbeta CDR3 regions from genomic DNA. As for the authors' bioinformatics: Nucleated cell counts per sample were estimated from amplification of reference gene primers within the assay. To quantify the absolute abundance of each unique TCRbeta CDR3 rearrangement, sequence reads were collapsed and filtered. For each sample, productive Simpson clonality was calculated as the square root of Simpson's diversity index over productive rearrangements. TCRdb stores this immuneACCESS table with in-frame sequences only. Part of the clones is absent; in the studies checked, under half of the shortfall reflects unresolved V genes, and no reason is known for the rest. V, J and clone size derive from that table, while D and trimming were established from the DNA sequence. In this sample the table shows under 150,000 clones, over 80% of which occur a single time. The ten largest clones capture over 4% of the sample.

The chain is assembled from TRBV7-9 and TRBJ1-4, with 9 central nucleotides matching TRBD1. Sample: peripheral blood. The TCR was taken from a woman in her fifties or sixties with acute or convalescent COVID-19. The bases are TGTGCCAGCAGCCTCGGACAGGGGATAAGGGATAATGAAAAACTGTTTTTT. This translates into CASSLGQGIRDNEKLFF.